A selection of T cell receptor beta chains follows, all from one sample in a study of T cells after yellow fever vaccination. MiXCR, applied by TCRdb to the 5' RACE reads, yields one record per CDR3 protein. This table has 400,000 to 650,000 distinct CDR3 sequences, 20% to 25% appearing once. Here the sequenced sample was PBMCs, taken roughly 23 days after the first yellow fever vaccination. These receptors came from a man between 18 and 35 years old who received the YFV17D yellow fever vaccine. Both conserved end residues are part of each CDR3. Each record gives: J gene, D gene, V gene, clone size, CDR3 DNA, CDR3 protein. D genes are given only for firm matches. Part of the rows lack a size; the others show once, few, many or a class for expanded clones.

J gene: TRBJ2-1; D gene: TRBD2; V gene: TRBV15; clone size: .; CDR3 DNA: TGTGCCACCGGGACTAGCGGGGGCCTAGGGCAGTTCTTC; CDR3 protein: CATGTSGGLGQFF
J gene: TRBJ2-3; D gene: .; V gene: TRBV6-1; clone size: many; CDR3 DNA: TGTGCCAGCAGTGGATACCAGGGGAGCACAGATACGCAGTATTTT; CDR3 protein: CASSGYQGSTDTQYF
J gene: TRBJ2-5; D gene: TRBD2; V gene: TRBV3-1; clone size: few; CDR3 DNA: TGTGCCAGCACCCCGGGGAAGCGGGGATATGAGACCCAGTACTTC; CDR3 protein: CASTPGKRGYETQYF
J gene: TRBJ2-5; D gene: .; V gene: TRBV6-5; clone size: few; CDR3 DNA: TGTGCCAGCAGTGTACTGATAGGGGAAGAGACCCAGTACTTC; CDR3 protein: CASSVLIGEETQYF
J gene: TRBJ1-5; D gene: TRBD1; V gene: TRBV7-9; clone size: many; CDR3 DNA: TGTGCCAGCAGCTTGACAGGGGGGGATCAGCCCCAGCATTTT; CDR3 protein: CASSLTGGDQPQHF
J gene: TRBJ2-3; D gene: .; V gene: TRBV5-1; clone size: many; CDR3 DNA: TGCGCCAGCGGGAATGTCGAGGACGGGGGGCTTACAGATACGCAGTATTTT; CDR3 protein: CASGNVEDGGLTDTQYF
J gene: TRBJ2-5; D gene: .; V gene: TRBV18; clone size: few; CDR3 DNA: TGTGCCAGCTCAGAGCCGGGGGTCGAGACCCAGTACTTC; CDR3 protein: CASSEPGVETQYF
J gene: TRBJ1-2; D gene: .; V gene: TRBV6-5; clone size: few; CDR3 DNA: TGTGCCAGCAGTTTACAGATTAACTATGGCTACACCTTC; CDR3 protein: CASSLQINYGYTF
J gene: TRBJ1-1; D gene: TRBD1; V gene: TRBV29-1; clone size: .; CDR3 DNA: TGCAGCGGACTGACAGGGGGCTATGAAGCTTTCTTT; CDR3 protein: CSGLTGGYEAFF
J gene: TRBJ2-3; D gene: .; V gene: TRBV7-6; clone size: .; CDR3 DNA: TGTGCCAGCAGCTCCAACGGAGCGCTGGGCACAGATACGCAGTATTTT; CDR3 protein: CASSSNGALGTDTQYF
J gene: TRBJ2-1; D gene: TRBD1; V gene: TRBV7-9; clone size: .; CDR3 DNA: TGTGCCAGCAGCTCTTTAACAGGGGGTGAGCAGTTCTTC; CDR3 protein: CASSSLTGGEQFF
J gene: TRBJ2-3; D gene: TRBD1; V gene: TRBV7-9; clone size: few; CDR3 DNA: TGTGCCAGCAGCGTATTAAAGACAGGGGGCACCACAGATACGCAGTATTTT; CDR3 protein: CASSVLKTGGTTDTQYF
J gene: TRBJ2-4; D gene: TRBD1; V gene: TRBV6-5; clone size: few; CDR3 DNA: TGTGCCAGCAGAGGGACAGGGGTTATTCAGTACTTC; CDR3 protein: CASRGTGVIQYF
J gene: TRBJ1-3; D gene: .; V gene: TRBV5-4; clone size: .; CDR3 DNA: TGTGCCAGCGGGTCGATGGGAAACACCATATATTTT; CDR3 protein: CASGSMGNTIYF
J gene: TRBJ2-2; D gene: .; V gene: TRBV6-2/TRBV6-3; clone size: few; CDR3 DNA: TGTGCCAGCAGAGGTTCGAATCCTATCCCCCCCGGGGAGCTGTTTTTT; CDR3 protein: CASRGSNPIPPGELFF
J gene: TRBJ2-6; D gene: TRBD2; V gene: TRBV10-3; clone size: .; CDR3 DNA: TGTGCCATCAGTGAGCCTAGGGCGTTTAGCGGGGAACCCTCTGGGGCCAACGTCCTGACTTTC; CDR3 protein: CAISEPRAFSGEPSGANVLTF
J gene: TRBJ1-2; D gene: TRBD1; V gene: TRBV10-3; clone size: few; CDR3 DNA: TGTGCCATCAGTGAGTCCGGGGCAGGGGGCGCCTTTGGCTACACCTTC; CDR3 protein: CAISESGAGGAFGYTF
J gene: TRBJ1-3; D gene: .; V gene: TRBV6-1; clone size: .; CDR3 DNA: TGTGCCATCATGGGGGAGTACTCTGGAAACACCATATATTTT; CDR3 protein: CAIMGEYSGNTIYF
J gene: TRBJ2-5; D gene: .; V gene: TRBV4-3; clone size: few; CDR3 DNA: TGCGCCAGCAGCCAAGAGAGGGGTGGAGAGGAGACCCAGTACTTC; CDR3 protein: CASSQERGGEETQYF
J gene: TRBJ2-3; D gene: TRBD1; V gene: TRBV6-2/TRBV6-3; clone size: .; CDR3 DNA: TGTGCCAGCAGTACGGATCCCGGGACAGGGAGTATAACAGATACGCAGTATTTT; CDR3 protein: CASSTDPGTGSITDTQYF
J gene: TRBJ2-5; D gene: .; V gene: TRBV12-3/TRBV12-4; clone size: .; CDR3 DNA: TGTGCCAGCAGTTTGAATGGGGGAGGTCAAGAGACCCAGTACTTC; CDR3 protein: CASSLNGGGQETQYF
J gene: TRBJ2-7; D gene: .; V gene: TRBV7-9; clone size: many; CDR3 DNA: TGTGCCAGCAGCTCTTCCCCGGGACACCTATCCTACGAGCAGTACTTC; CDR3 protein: CASSSSPGHLSYEQYF
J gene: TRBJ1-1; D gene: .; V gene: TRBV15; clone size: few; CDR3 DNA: TGTGCCACCAGCAGAGGTCTTCGGGAAGCTTTCTTT; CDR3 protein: CATSRGLREAFF
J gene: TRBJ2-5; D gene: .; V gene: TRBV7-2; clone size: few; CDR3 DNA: TGTGCCAGCAGCTTCCAGGCTTCACAAGAGACCCAGTACTTC; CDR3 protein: CASSFQASQETQYF
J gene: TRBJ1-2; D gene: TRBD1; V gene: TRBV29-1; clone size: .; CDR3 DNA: TGCAGCGCCAACGTAGAGGGGGCGGACTATGGCTACACCTTC; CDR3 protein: CSANVEGADYGYTF
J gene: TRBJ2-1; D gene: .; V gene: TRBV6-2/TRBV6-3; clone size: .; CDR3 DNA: TGTGCCAGCAGTTCCCAGGGAGAGAATGAGCAGTTCTTC; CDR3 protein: CASSSQGENEQFF
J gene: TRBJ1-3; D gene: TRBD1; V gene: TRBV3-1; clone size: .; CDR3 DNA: TGTGCCAGCAGCCAAGCTTGGGACAGCTCTGGAAACACCATATATTTT; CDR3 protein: CASSQAWDSSGNTIYF
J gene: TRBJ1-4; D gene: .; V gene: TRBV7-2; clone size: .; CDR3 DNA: TGTGCCAGCAGTCTCTACGTTGCAACTAATGAAAAACTGTTTTTT; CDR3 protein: CASSLYVATNEKLFF
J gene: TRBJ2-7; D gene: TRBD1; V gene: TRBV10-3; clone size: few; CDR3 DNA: TGTGCCTCTACGATTGGCCACCGGGACAGCTCCTACGAGCAGTACTTC; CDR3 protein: CASTIGHRDSSYEQYF
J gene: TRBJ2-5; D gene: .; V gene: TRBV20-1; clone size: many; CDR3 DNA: TGCAGTGCTAGAGGATGGGTGGGCCCGCGGGAGACCCAGTACTTC; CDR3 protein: CSARGWVGPRETQYF